This paragraph reports one TCR beta chain. Its binding antigen is unknown. Base qualities were left out, and no much larger clone turns up one base away. The sample is drawn from a study of T cell responses to AZD1222 COVID-19 vaccine (dated by TCRdb to the early 2020s). At the level of the whole study: AZD1222 recipients with second doses at about 4 weeks or about 12 weeks were pooled, because spike-specific TCR depth and breadth did not differ between schedules. TCR sequencing was performed for fewer than 250 trial participants, of whom 200 to 220 were given two doses of AZD1222 and around 26 were given two doses of MenACWY control vaccine. Trial participants were enrolled into age subgroups of 18-55, 56-69 and 70-plus years, which contained 148, 28 and 57 TCR-sequenced participants, respectively.

From its cysteine to its phenylalanine, the CDR3 spans 16 amino acids. Only the CDR3 portion is preserved as DNA: 48 bases, with reading frame beginning at the first base. Reading the germline V gene gives CDR1 SNHLY and CDR2 FYNNEI. Compared with germline, V lacks 4 bases and J lacks 3 bases; bases without a gene match: 9. The meaning of the sample's time point label: baseline before first vaccination. Vaccinee samples came from UK trials COV001 and COV002, including a single-blind randomized controlled phase 2/3 trial of AZD1222 (ChAdOx1 nCoV-19) in healthy adults. For TCRbeta chain sequencing, PBMC samples from trial participants were taken at day 0 and at day 28 after the second dose. The CDR3 regions of human TCRbeta chains were analyzed by immunosequencing. The study's own analysis went as follows. TCRs in the repertoires were matched against a reference library of SARS-CoV-2-specific TCRs that had been generated with the MIRA antigen-specificity platform. Breadth was defined as the fraction of unique TCRs that were SARS-CoV-2-associated. Depth was defined as the fraction of total T cells that were SARS-CoV-2-associated. Each spike-specific TCR was assigned to its reactive spike region and to a CD4 or CD8 class using the MIRA data. Log10-transformed breadth and depth values were compared by one-way ANOVA with Sidak's multiple comparisons tests. TCRdb retrieved this table from immuneACCESS and kept in-frame rearrangements only. Not all clones are present; in checked studies, unresolved V genes account for under half, and no reason is known for the remainder. V and J calls and clone size are given by that table; D and trimming were obtained from the DNA. The sample table holds about 150,000 clones, of which 90% were seen once. The top ten clonotypes cover less than 2% of the sample.

Study-wide findings and limitations: Vaccine-associated CD4 TCRs spanned the whole spike protein, with dominant responses in regions 160-218 and 743-854. In the small 56-69-year group, the increase in depth fell short of significance, most likely because of low power. After two AZD1222 doses, spike-specific TCR breadth and depth were significantly higher than at day 0 and than in MenACWY recipients. Because no day 14 peak-response samples were available, repertoires were characterized only after the peak T cell response. Conclusions about previously exposed vaccinees are limited because only 5 or 6 AZD1222 recipients were SARS-CoV-2 seropositive at baseline. Most participants were white British and females outnumbered males, and the authors suggested that clonal diversity may have been underestimated. Nearly half of unique spike-specific TCRs reportedly recognized epitopes outside regions mutated in the B.1.351 and B.1.1.7 variants.

The chain joins TRBV2 to TRBJ2-1, with 7 middle bases fitting TRBD2. The source is an adult in good health. The material was peripheral blood, obtained on day 0 of AZD1222 vaccination. CDR3 reads: CASSGWASGYYNEQFF. The DNA sequence is as follows: TGTGCCAGCAGTGGGTGGGCTAGCGGCTACTACAATGAGCAGTTCTTC.